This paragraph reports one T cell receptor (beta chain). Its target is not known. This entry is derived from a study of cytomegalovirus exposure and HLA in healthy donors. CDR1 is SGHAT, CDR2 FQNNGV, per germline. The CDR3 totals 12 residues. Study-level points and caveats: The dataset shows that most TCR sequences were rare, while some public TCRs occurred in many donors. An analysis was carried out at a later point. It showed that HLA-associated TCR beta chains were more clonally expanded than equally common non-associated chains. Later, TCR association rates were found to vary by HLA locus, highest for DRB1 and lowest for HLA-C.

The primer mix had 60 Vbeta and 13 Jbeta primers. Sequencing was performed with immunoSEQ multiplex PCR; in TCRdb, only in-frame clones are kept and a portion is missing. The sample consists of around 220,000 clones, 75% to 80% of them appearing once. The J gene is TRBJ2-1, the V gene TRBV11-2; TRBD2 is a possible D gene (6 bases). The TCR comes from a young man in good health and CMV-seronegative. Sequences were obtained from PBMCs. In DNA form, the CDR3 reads TGTGCAGGTCTGGGGGGATACAATGAGCAGTTCTTC. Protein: CAGLGGYNEQFF.